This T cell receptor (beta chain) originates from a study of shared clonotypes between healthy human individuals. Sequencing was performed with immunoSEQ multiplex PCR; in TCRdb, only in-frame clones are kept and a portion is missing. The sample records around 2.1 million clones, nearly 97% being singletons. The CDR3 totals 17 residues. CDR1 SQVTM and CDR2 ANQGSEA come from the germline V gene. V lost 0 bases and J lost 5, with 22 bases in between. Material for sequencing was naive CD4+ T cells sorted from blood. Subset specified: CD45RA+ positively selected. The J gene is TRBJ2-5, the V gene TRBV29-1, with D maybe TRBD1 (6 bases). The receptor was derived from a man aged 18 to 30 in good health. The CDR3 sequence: CSVEDRLKANGGETQYF. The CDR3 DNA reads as TGCAGCGTTGAAGATCGGTTGAAAGCTAATGGGGGCGAGACCCAGTACTTC.